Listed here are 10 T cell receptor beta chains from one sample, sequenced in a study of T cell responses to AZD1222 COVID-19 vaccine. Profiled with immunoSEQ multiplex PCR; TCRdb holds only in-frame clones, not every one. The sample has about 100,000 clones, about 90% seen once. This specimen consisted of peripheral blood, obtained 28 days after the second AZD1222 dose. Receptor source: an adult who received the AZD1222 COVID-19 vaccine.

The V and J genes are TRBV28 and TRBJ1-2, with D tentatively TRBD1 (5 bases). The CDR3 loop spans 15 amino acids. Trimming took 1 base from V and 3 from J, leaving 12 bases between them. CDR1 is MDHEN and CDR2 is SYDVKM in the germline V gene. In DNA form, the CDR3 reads TGTGCCAGCAGTTTATTGAATCCGGGGGACTATGGCTACACCTTC. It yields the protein CASSLLNPGDYGYTF.

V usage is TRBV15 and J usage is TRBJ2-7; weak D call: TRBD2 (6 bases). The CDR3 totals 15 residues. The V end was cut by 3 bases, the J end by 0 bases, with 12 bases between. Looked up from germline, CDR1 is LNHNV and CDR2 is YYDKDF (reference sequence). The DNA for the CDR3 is TGTGCCACCAGCAGGGGGGGAGACGCCTCCTACGAGCAGTACTTC. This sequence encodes CATSRGGDASYEQYF. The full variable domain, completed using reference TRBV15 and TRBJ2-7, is DAMVIQNPRYQVTQFGKPVTLSCSQTLNHNVMYWYQQKSSQAPKLLFHYYDKDFNNEADTPDNFQSRRPNTSFCFLDIRSPGLGDTAMYLCATSRGGDASYEQYFGPGTRLTVT.

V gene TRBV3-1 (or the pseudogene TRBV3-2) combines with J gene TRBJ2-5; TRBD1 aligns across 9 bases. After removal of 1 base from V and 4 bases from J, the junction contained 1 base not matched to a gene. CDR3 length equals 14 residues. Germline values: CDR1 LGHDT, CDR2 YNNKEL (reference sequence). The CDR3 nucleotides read TGTGCCAGCAGCCAAGGGACAGGGGCAGAGACCCAGTACTTC. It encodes CASSQGTGAETQYF.

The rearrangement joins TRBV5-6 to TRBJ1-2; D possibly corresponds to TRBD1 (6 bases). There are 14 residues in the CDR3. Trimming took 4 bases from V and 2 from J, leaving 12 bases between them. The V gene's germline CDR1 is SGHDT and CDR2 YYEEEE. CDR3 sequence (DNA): TGTGCCAGCAGCCTCGGGACAATGAACTATGGCTACACCTTC. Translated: CASSLGTMNYGYTF.

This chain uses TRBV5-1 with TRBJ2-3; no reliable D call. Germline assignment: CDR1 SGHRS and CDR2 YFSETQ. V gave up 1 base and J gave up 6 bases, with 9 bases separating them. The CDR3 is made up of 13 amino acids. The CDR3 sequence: CASSLSGRDTQYF. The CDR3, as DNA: TGCGCCAGCAGCTTGTCAGGTCGGGATACGCAGTATTTT.

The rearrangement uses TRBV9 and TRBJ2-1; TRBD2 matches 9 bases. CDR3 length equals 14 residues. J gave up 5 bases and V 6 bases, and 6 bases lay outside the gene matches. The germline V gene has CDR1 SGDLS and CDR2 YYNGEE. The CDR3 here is CASTAGGPHNEQFF. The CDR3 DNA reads TGTGCCAGCACCGCGGGGGGGCCGCACAATGAGCAGTTCTTC. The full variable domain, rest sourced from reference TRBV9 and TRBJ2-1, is DSGVTQTPKHLITATGQRVTLRCSPRSGDLSVYWYQQSLDQGLQFLIQYYNGEERAKGNILERFSAQQFPDLHSELNLSSLELGDSALYFCASTAGGPHNEQFFGPGTRLTVL.

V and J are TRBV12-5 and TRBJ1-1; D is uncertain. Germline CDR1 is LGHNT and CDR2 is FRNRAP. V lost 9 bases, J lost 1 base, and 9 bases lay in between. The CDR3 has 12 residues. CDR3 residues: CASQTGNTEAFF. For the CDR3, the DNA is TGTGCTAGCCAAACGGGGAACACTGAAGCTTTCTTT.

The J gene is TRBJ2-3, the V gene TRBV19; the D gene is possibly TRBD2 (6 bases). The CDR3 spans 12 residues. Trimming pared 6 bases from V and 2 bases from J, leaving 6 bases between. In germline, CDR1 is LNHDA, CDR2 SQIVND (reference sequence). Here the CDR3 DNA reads TGTGCCAGTAGGGACTACACAGATACGCAGTATTTT. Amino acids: CASRDYTDTQYF.

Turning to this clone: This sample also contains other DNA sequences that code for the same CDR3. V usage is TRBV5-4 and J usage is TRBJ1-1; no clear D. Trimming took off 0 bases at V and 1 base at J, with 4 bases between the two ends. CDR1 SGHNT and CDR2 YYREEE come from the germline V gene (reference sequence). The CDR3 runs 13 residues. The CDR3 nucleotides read TGTGCCAGCAGCTTGGCAGGGAACACTGAAGCTTTCTTT. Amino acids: CASSLAGNTEAFF.

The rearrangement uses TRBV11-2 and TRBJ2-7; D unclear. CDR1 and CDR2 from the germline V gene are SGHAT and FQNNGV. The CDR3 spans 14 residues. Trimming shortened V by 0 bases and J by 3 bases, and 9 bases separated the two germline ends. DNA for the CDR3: TGTGCCAGCAGCTTAGACCCGGGTGGCTACGAGCAGTACTTC. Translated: CASSLDPGGYEQYF. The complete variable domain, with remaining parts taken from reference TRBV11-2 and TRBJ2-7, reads EAGVAQSPRYKIIEKRQSVAFWCNPISGHATLYWYQQILGQGPKLLIQFQNNGVVDDSQLPKDRFSAERLKGVDSTLKIQPAKLEDSAVYLCASSLDPGGYEQYFGPGTRLTVT.